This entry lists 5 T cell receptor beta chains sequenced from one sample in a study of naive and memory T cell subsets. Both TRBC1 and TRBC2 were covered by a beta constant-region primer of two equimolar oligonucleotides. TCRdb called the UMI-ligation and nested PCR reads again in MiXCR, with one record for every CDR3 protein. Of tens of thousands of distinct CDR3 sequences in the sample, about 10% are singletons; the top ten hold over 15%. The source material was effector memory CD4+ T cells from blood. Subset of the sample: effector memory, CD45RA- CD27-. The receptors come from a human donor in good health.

The CDR3 loop is CASSQVALTTRQYF. In DNA, the CDR3 is TGTGCCAGCAGCCAAGTGGCCCTAACTACGAGGCAGTACTTC. The chain recombines TRBV3-1 with TRBJ2-7; no reliable D call. Trimming removed 1 base at V and 9 bases at J, with 16 bases between. CDR1 and CDR2 from the germline V gene are LGHDT and YNNKEL (reference sequence). This CDR3 is built from 14 residues.

The CDR3 nucleotides are TGCAGTGCTAGAGCTGTCGGCCGCCGTAATGAAAAACTGTTTTTT. Amino acids: CSARAVGRRNEKLFF. V and J are TRBV20-1 and TRBJ1-4, with unresolved D. The CDR3 runs 15 residues. Germline V gives CDR1 DFQATT, CDR2 SNEGSKA (reference sequence). Trimming took off 1 base at V and 4 bases at J, with 13 bases between the two ends.

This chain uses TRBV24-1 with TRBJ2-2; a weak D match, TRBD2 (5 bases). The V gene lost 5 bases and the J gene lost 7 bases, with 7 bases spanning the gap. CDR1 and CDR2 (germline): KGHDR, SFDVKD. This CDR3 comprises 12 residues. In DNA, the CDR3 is TGTGCCACCAGTGCACGGGACGGGGAGCTGTTTTTT. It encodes CATSARDGELFF.

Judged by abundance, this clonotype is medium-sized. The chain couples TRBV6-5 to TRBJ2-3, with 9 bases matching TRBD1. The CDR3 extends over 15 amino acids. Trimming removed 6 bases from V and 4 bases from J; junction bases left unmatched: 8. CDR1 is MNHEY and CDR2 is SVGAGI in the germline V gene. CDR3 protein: CASRLLGTGPDTQYF. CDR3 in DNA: TGTGCCAGCAGATTACTGGGGACAGGGCCAGATACGCAGTATTTT.

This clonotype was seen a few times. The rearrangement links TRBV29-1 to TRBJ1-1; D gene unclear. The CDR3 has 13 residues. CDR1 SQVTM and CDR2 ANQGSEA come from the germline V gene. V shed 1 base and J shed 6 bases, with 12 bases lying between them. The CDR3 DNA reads TGCAGCGTTGAAGTTCCGGGATGGGCTGAAGCTTTCTTT. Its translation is CSVEVPGWAEAFF.